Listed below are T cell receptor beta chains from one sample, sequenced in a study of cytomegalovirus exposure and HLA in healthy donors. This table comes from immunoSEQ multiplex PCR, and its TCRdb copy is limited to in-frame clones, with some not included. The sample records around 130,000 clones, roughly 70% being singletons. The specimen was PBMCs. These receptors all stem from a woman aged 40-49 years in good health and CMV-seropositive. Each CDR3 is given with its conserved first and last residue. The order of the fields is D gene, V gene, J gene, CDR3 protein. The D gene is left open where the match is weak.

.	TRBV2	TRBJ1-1	CASSKIRGAEAFF
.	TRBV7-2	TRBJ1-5	CASSNLGGKNQPQHF
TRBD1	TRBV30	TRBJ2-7	CAWSYRGYEQYF
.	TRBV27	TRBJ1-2	CASSLRGAYGYTF
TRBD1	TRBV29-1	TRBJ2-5	CSVPGQTNQETQYF
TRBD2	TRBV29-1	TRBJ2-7	CSVGRESYEQYF
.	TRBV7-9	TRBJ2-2	CASSLGQVNTGELFF
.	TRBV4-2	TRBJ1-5	CATSQDRTGENQPQHF
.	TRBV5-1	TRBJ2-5	CASSLVGGETQYF
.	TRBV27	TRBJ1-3	CASSYSFRQSSGNTIYF
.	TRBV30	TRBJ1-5	CAWNAGGNQPQHF
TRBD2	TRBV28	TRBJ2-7	CASSPRASGTYEQYF
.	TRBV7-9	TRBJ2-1	CASSPNGVYNEQFF